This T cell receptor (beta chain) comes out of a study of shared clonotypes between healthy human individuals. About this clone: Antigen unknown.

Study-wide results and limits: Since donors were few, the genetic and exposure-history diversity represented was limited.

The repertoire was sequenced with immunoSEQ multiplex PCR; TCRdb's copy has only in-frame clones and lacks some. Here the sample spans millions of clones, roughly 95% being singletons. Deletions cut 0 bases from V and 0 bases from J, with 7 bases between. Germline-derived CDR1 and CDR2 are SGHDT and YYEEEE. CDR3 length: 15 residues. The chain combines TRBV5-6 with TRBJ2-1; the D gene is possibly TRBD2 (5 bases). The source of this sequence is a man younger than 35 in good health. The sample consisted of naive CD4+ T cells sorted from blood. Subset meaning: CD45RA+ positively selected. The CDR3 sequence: CASSLGLHSYNEQFF. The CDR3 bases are TGTGCCAGCAGCTTGGGACTACACTCCTACAATGAGCAGTTCTTC.